Listed here are 19 T cell receptor beta chains from one sample, sequenced in a study of cytomegalovirus exposure and HLA in healthy donors. It was with 60 Vbeta and 13 Jbeta primers that the PCR ran. Profiling relied on immunoSEQ multiplex PCR, and the TCRdb table lists in-frame clones only, not all of them. The repertoire includes approximately 240,000 clones, 70% to 85% of them detected once, and 0.55% to 0.7% sits in the top ten. The material sequenced was PBMCs. The receptor source for this set is a woman in her forties in good health and CMV-seronegative.

This rearrangement joins TRBV4-2 to TRBJ2-1; D remains unclear. V was clipped by 4 bases and J by 1 base, with 20 bases between them. The CDR3 totals 18 residues. Per germline, CDR1 LGHNA and CDR2 YNFKEQ. The DNA for the CDR3 is TGTGCCAGCAGCCTCCTAGTCCTCGACCCGCGTTCCTACAATGAGCAGTTCTTC. This encodes CASSLLVLDPRSYNEQFF.

This rearrangement joins TRBV15 to TRBJ2-5; 8 nucleotides agree with TRBD1. The CDR3 is 13 amino acids. Per the germline V gene, CDR1 is LNHNV and CDR2 is YYDKDF (reference sequence). V was pared by 1 base and J by 14 bases, with 9 bases of the junction left unmatched. CDR3 sequence reads: CATSRGTRTGYYF. DNA for the CDR3: TGTGCCACCAGCAGAGGAACCAGGACAGGGTATTACTTC.

V and J are TRBV30 and TRBJ2-1, with TRBD2 matching 8 bases. The trim removed 5 bases at V and 8 bases at J, leaving 11 bases unmatched. CDR1 and CDR2 (germline): GTSNPN, SVGIG (reference sequence). The CDR3 has 14 residues. The CDR3 bases are TGTGCCTGGTCCGAGGGCCGGGGGGGACATGAGCAGTTCTTC. Amino acid sequence: CAWSEGRGGHEQFF.

The rearrangement uses TRBV5-4 and TRBJ1-1; tentative D call: TRBD1 (5 bases). This CDR3 is 12 amino acids long. The germline V gene has CDR1 SGHNT and CDR2 YYREEE (reference sequence). V was cut by 7 bases and J by 0 bases, with 7 bases left in between. Written as DNA, the CDR3 is TGTGCCAGCCGGGGGATGAACACTGAAGCTTTCTTT. This sequence encodes CASRGMNTEAFF.

V usage is TRBV7-9 and J usage is TRBJ1-2, with a possible D match to TRBD1 (5 bases). There are 16 residues in the CDR3. Germline V CDR1 and CDR2: SEHNR, FQNEAQ (reference sequence). Trimming took 5 bases from V and 6 from J, leaving 22 bases between them. The CDR3 sequence: CASSPMGDEGGNGYTF. The CDR3 DNA sequence: TGTGCCAGCAGCCCCATGGGGGACGAGGGAGGAAATGGCTACACCTTC.

The chain couples TRBV11-2 to TRBJ2-1, with a tentative D call TRBD1 (6 bases). Germline CDR1 is SGHAT and CDR2 is FQNNGV. The germline V and J ends were trimmed by 10 bases and 3 bases, with 13 bases remaining between them. The CDR3 has 13 amino acids. This CDR3 is CATRQVLYNEQFF. The CDR3 bases are TGTGCCACCCGACAGGTCCTCTACAATGAGCAGTTCTTC. Together with reference TRBV11-2 and TRBJ2-1, the CDR3 gives the full variable domain: EAGVAQSPRYKIIEKRQSVAFWCNPISGHATLYWYQQILGQGPKLLIQFQNNGVVDDSQLPKDRFSAERLKGVDSTLKIQPAKLEDSAVYLCATRQVLYNEQFFGPGTRLTVL.

This clone was seen just once. V is TRBV6-4 and J is TRBJ2-7; D perhaps matches TRBD2 (5 bases). V lost 6 bases and J lost 3, with 12 bases in between. The germline V gene has CDR1 MRHNA and CDR2 SNTAGT. The CDR3 length is 13 residues. The chain's CDR3 is CASREEPFYEQYF. The CDR3 DNA sequence: TGTGCCAGCAGGGAGGAACCCTTCTACGAGCAGTACTTC.

The chain employs TRBV5-6 and TRBJ2-2; D might be TRBD2 (6 bases). The CDR3 spans 14 residues. With 3 bases removed from V and 5 bases from J, the gap between germline ends came to 11 bases. The germline V gene has CDR1 SGHDT and CDR2 YYEEEE. The DNA of the CDR3 is TGTGCCAGCAGCTGGTGGGGGGAAACCGGGGAGCTGTTTTTT. This sequence encodes CASSWWGETGELFF.

CDR3 region: CASSSHKQGNTEAFF. For the CDR3, the DNA is TGTGCCAGCAGCTCACACAAACAGGGGAACACTGAAGCTTTCTTT. V gene TRBV7-9 combines with J gene TRBJ1-1; tentative D call: TRBD1 (6 bases). Trimming pared 4 bases from V and 1 base from J, leaving 13 bases between. Germline V gives CDR1 SEHNR, CDR2 FQNEAQ (reference sequence). This CDR3 contains 15 residues.

V usage is TRBV18 and J usage is TRBJ2-7; D is perhaps TRBD1 (6 bases). V shed 3 bases and J shed 2 bases, with 11 bases lying between them. CDR1 is KGHSH and CDR2 is LQKENI in the germline V gene. The CDR3 is 14 residues long. The CDR3 DNA is TGTGCCAGCTCACCCGGACAGTTTACCTACGAGCAGTACTTC. Amino acids: CASSPGQFTYEQYF.

The chain joins TRBV18 to TRBJ2-7; 10 bases line up with TRBD1. V shed 3 bases and J 5 bases; nucleotides not matched to a gene: 13. The CDR3 runs 17 residues. Per germline, CDR1 KGHSH and CDR2 LQKENI. CDR3 protein: CASSPGQGSTGLDEQYF. CDR3 bases: TGTGCCAGCTCACCGGGACAGGGGTCGACGGGACTAGACGAGCAGTACTTC.

The CDR3 loop reads CASSQDPGRDTYYEQYF. In DNA form, the CDR3 reads TGCGCCAGCAGCCAAGATCCCGGCCGGGACACCTACTACGAGCAGTACTTC. The chain has TRBV4-1 and TRBJ2-7; maybe TRBD1 (6 bases). The V gene lost 0 bases and the J gene lost 3 bases, with 18 bases spanning the gap. The CDR3 is 17 amino acids. The germline V gene encodes CDR1 MGHRA and CDR2 YSYEKL.

This clone was observed a handful of times. The chain is built from TRBV4-2 and TRBJ2-7, with 7 positions matching TRBD2. The trim removed 3 bases at V and 3 bases at J, leaving 8 bases unmatched. CDR1 and CDR2 from the germline V gene are LGHNA and YNFKEQ. This CDR3 is built from 15 residues. In DNA, the CDR3 is TGTGCCAGCAGCCAGGGGGGGGGTCCTTACTACGAGCAGTACTTC. Encoded protein: CASSQGGGPYYEQYF.

In its sample, this clone was seen a few times. DNA of the CDR3: TGTGCCAGCAGCCGGAGCGGGGGGGCTTTGAATGAGCAGTTCTTC. Translation: CASSRSGGALNEQFF. V gene TRBV11-3 combines with J gene TRBJ2-1; 10 nucleotides agree with TRBD2. J lost 7 bases, V lost 5 bases, and 8 bases had no gene match. Germline lookup yields CDR1 SGHNT and CDR2 YENEEA. The CDR3 has 15 amino acids.

This clone showed up just once. V and J are TRBV5-5 and TRBJ1-2; 11 bases are a match to TRBD1. V lost 0 bases and J lost 7; bases outside the gene matches: 5. Germline CDR1 and CDR2: SGHKS and YYEKEE (reference sequence). The CDR3 totals 15 residues. CDR3 nucleotide sequence: TGTGCCAGCAGCTTGGCCGGACAGGGGGCGCTTGGCTACACCTTC. It specifies CASSLAGQGALGYTF.

V and J are TRBV5-4 and TRBJ1-2, with unresolved D. The V gene lost 1 base and the J gene lost 7 bases, with 11 bases spanning the gap. The V gene's germline CDR1 is SGHNT and CDR2 YYREEE (reference sequence). The CDR3 is made up of 13 amino acids. The CDR3 protein is CASSLRQRTGYTF. Written as DNA, the CDR3 is TGTGCCAGCAGCTTGAGGCAGCGGACTGGCTACACCTTC.

The V gene is TRBV6-4, the J gene TRBJ2-4; TRBD1 aligns across 8 bases. This CDR3 comprises 16 residues. Germline V CDR1 and CDR2: MRHNA, SNTAGT. J was trimmed by 1 base and V by 2 bases; bases with no gene match: 4. The CDR3 is CASSDEDREAKNIQYF. The CDR3 coding sequence is TGTGCCAGCAGTGACGAGGACAGGGAGGCCAAAAACATTCAGTACTTC.

The chain couples TRBV2 to TRBJ2-2; perhaps TRBD1 as D (6 bases). Trimming removed 0 bases at V and 6 bases at J, with 11 bases between. This CDR3 is 15 amino acids long. Per the germline V gene, CDR1 is SNHLY and CDR2 is FYNNEI. The CDR3 sequence is CASSEALQGSGELFF. The CDR3 DNA follows: TGTGCCAGCAGTGAAGCGCTTCAGGGGTCCGGGGAGCTGTTTTTT. Looking up the rest from reference TRBV2 and TRBJ2-2 gives the full variable domain: EPEVTQTPSHQVTQMGQEVILRCVPISNHLYFYWYRQILGQKVEFLVSFYNNEISEKSEIFDDQFSVERPDGSNFTLKIRSTKLEDSAMYFCASSEALQGSGELFFGEGSRLTVL.

The chain combines TRBV5-1 with TRBJ2-7, with a possible D match to TRBD1 (5 bases). Germline V CDR1 and CDR2: SGHRS, YFSETQ. V was clipped by 0 bases and J by 0 bases, with 10 bases between them. The CDR3 has 15 amino acids. CDR3 loop: CASSLETAYSYEQYF. The CDR3 coding sequence is TGCGCCAGCAGCTTGGAGACAGCCTACTCCTACGAGCAGTACTTC.